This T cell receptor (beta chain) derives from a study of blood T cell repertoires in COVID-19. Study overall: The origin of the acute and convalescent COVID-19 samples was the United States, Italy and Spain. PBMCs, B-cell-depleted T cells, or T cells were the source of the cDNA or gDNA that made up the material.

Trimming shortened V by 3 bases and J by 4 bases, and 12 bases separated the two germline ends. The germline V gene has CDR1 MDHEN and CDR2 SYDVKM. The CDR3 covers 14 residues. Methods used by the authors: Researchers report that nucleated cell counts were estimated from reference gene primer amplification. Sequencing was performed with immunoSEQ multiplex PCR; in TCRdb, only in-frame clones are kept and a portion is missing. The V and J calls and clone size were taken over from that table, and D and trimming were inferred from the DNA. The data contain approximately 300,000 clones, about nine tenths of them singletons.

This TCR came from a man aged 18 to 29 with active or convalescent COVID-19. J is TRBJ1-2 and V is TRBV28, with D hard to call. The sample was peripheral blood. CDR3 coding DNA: TGTGCCAGCAGTTTCTTTGCGGCTCTCTATGGCTACACCTTC. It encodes CASSFFAALYGYTF.